This TCR beta chain was sequenced during a study of identical twins. Addition of a universal primer site occurred through template switching, and cDNA carried unique molecular identifiers. In TCRdb, the 5' RACE reads were re-called with MiXCR into one record per CDR3 protein. The data show approximately 300,000 distinct CDR3 sequences, roughly 9.7% seen once. Germline-derived CDR1 and CDR2 are SEHNR and FQNEAQ (reference sequence). The ends lost 5 bases at V and 3 bases at J; junction bases unmatched: 7. The CDR3 sequence is 14 residues long. The same specimen was also included in a second study, on yellow fever vaccine responses in identical twins.

Sequencing was carried out using CD8+ T cells sorted from blood. This TCR derives from a woman aged 18-29 years in good health. The chain employs TRBV7-9 and TRBJ2-7; 7 nucleotides align to TRBD1. The DNA of the CDR3 is TGTGCCAGCAGCCAACCGACAGGGAGCTACGAGCAGTACTTC. Translation gives CASSQPTGSYEQYF.